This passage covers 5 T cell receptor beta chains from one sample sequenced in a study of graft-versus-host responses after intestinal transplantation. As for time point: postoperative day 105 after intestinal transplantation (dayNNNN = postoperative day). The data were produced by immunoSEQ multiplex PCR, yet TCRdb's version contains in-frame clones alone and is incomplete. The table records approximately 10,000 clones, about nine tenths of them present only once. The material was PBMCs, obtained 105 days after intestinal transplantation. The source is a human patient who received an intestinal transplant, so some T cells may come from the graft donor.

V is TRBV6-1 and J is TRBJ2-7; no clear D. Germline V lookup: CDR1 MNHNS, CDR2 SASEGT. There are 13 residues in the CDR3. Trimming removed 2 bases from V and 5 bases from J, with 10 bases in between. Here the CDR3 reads CASSEPYSHEQYF. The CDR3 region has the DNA TGTGCCAGCAGTGAACCCTATTCTCACGAGCAGTACTTC.

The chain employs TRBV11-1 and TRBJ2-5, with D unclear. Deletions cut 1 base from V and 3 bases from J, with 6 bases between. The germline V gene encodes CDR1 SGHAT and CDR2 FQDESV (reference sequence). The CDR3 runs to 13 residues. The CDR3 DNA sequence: TGTGCCAGCAGCTTAGGATCGGAAGAGACCCAGTACTTC. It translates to CASSLGSEETQYF.

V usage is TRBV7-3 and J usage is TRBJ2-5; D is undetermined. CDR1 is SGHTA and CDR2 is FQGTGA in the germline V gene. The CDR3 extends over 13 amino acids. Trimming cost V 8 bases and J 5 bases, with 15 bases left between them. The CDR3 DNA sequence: TGTGCCAGCTCCTCGACGCCGTCGGAGACCCAGTACTTC. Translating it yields CASSSTPSETQYF.

Here the CDR3 reads CASSFGGTDTQYF. CDR3 nucleotide sequence: TGTGCCAGCAGCTTCGGGGGCACAGATACGCAGTATTTT. The chain has TRBV7-3 and TRBJ2-3, with a possible D match to TRBD2 (5 bases). CDR3 size: 13 residues. Trimming removed 3 bases from V and 1 base from J, with 5 bases in between. Germline CDR1 is SGHTA and CDR2 is FQGTGA.

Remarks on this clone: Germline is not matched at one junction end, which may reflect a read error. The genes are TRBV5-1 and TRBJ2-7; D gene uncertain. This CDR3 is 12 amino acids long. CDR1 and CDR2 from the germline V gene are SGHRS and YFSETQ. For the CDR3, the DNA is TGCGCCAGCAGCTTATCCTCCGACGAGCAGTACTTC. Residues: CASSLSSDEQYF.